The clone carrying this T cell receptor beta chain turned up a few times. Its antigen remains unidentified. The same CDR3 can be traced to other DNA sequences in this sample. CD45RO/CCR7/CD25/CD127/CD95/CD27 separated CD4+ naive, central memory, regulatory and stem cell-like memory cells by sorting. Germline lookup yields CDR1 KGHSH and CDR2 LQKENI. The length of the CDR3 is 14 residues. V was cut by 0 bases and J by 4 bases, with 7 bases left in between. The sample is drawn from a study of beta chain features in type 1 diabetes. Across the study: Cell yields, gender and age were similar in healthy donors and patients. Whole-study results and caveats: Comparison showed that naive, central memory and Treg TCRB repertoires appeared more similar among patients than among healthy donors. Moderate yet significant TCRB CDR3 shortening was seen in Type 1 diabetes patients in all four CD4+ subsets.

The investigators reverse transcribed all of the isolated RNA, so they sequenced expressed TCRB transcripts. Data came from immunoSEQ multiplex PCR; TCRdb stores just in-frame clones and leaves some out. The repertoire has a few hundred thousand clones, around 10% of them found once; the top ten carry approximately 0.6%. The source of this sequence is a man in his thirties or forties with type 1 diabetes. The V call is TRBV18, the J call TRBJ1-3; no clear D. Material: central memory CD4+ T cells from blood. The CDR3 bases are TGTGCCAGCTCACCACCGGGTACCGGAAACACCATATATTTT. Its protein product is CASSPPGTGNTIYF.